The TCR beta chain described here comes from a study of T cells in Graves' hyperthyroidism and ophthalmopathy. Findings and caveats of the study: With a median lead of roughly 6.2 months before onset, the model predicted ophthalmopathy. Most thyroid clonotypes that were expanded above 0.001 also turned up in blood. Separation of ophthalmopathy from stable hyperthyroidism was achieved by a 13 V-J model.

Disease duration under 2 months; hyperthyroidism patients were aged 18 to 65. Comments on this clonotype: The target antigen is unknown.

Researchers amplified the TCR beta CDR3 regions from RNA transcripts. The TCR CDR3 first-round RT-PCR relied on the HTBI primer set. In TCRdb, the multiplex PCR reads were re-called with MiXCR into one record per CDR3 protein. The data hold about 740,000 distinct CDR3 sequences, with around 15% observed a single time. This receptor was taken from a woman under 30 with Graves' hyperthyroidism. The sequencing sample was made of blood.

DNA of the CDR3: TGCAGTGCTACCCGGGATCAAAGGGCGCAGTACTTC. Translated: CSATRDQRAQYF. This chain uses TRBV20-1 with TRBJ2-7, with a possible D match to TRBD2 (5 bases). V was shortened by 4 bases and J by 9 bases, with 16 bases between the two germline ends. This CDR3 has 12 residues. The germline CDR1 and CDR2 sequences are DFQATT and SNEGSKA (reference sequence).